Shown below are 27 T cell receptor beta chains from a single sample sequenced in a study of control samples from healthy donors and cancer patients. Sequencing was performed with immunoSEQ multiplex PCR; in TCRdb, only in-frame clones are kept and a portion is missing. The sample has 110,000 or so clones, about 89% seen once. The sample taken for sequencing was blood. Receptors originate from a man between 45 and 60 years old in good health.

The chain combines TRBV30 with TRBJ1-1; D not resolved. The germline V gene encodes CDR1 GTSNPN and CDR2 SVGIG (reference sequence). Trimming shortened V by 0 bases and J by 2 bases, and 16 bases separated the two germline ends. This CDR3 is built from 16 residues. As DNA, the CDR3 is TGTGCCTGGAGTGTTTACGGGAGGGCCAAAAACACTGAAGCTTTCTTT. Amino acids: CAWSVYGRAKNTEAFF.

The chain has TRBV9 and TRBJ2-5; 7 positions agree with TRBD1. With 4 bases clipped from V and 5 bases from J, the junction kept 8 bases outside the gene matches. This CDR3 region has 14 residues. Germline values: CDR1 SGDLS, CDR2 YYNGEE. This CDR3 reads CASSSYRGSETQYF. The CDR3 region has the DNA TGTGCCAGCAGCTCATACAGGGGATCGGAGACCCAGTACTTC.

With regard to this clone: One end of the junction fails to match germline, which may point to a read error. The rearrangement links TRBV4-3 to TRBJ2-7; D is possibly TRBD1 (6 bases). Germline CDR1 reads LGHNA; CDR2 reads YSLEER. The CDR3 consists of 16 residues. CDR3 coding DNA: TGCGCCAGCAGCCAAGGCTCGACAGGCCGGAGAGAATCCTTACTTTTC. Its translation is CASSQGSTGRRESLLF.

The chain joins TRBV19 to TRBJ2-1; unclear D gene. The CDR3 runs to 12 residues. Looked up from germline, CDR1 is LNHDA and CDR2 is SQIVND (reference sequence). The V end was cut by 3 bases, the J end by 5 bases, with 5 bases between. Here the CDR3 reads CASSIRNNEQFF. DNA for the CDR3: TGTGCCAGTAGTATCCGGAACAATGAGCAGTTCTTC.

The V call is TRBV3-1 (or the pseudogene TRBV3-2), the J call TRBJ2-5, with 12 positions matching TRBD2. Germline V gene data show CDR1 as LGHDT and CDR2 as YNNKEL (reference sequence). V shed 3 bases, J shed 5 bases, and the junction held 7 bases outside the gene matches. CDR3 size: 16 residues. The CDR3 reads CASSQTSGGGYETQYF. For the CDR3, the DNA is TGTGCCAGCAGCCAGACTAGCGGGGGAGGATACGAGACCCAGTACTTC.

This chain joins TRBV19 and TRBJ2-7, with D perhaps TRBD1 (5 bases). The CDR3 sequence is 13 residues long. CDR1 and CDR2 from the germline V gene are LNHDA and SQIVND (reference sequence). V was shortened by 3 bases and J by 4 bases, with 10 bases between the two germline ends. CDR3 DNA: TGTGCCAGTAGTATCGGGCCAGGGTACGAGCAGTACTTC. Its protein product is CASSIGPGYEQYF.

This sequence joins TRBV30 and TRBJ2-7; D is undetermined. V shed 3 bases and J shed 3 bases, with 21 bases lying between them. The V gene's germline CDR1 is GTSNPN and CDR2 SVGIG (reference sequence). This CDR3 spans 16 amino acids. CDR3 residues: CAWRAWRDALIYEQYF. The CDR3 coding sequence is TGTGCCTGGAGGGCATGGCGAGACGCACTCATCTACGAGCAGTACTTC.

The chain carries TRBV30 and TRBJ1-1; D not certain. V gave up 0 bases and J gave up 0 bases, with 5 bases separating them. The germline CDR1 and CDR2 sequences are GTSNPN and SVGIG (reference sequence). CDR3 size: 13 residues. In DNA, the CDR3 is TGTGCCTGGAGTGTTGGACTGAACACTGAAGCTTTCTTT. Its protein product is CAWSVGLNTEAFF.

V gene TRBV5-1 combines with J gene TRBJ2-3, with 8 bases that match TRBD2. V shed 5 bases and J 0 bases; nucleotides not matched to a gene: 2. The CDR3 has 14 residues. Germline CDR1 is SGHRS and CDR2 is YFSETQ. The CDR3 DNA reads TGCGCCAGCAGGCGGGGGGCGAGCACAGATACGCAGTATTTT. This gives the protein CASRRGASTDTQYF.

V usage is TRBV9 and J usage is TRBJ1-2, with 8 nucleotides matching TRBD1. The germline V gene has CDR1 SGDLS and CDR2 YYNGEE. This CDR3 spans 15 amino acids. The V gene end was trimmed by 4 bases and the J gene end by 4 bases; junction bases not matched to a gene: 9. The CDR3 DNA is TGTGCCAGCAGCACCGGACAGGGAGGTAGCTATGGCTACACCTTC. It specifies CASSTGQGGSYGYTF.

The V call is TRBV4-2, the J call TRBJ2-7; 11 nucleotides align to TRBD2. This CDR3 is built from 17 residues. The germline gives CDR1 LGHNA, CDR2 YNFKEQ. With V trimmed by 1 base and J by 1 base, 6 bases remained unmatched. CDR3 protein: CASSQAQTSGVSYEQYF. The CDR3 region has the DNA TGTGCCAGCAGCCAAGCCCAGACTAGCGGGGTTTCCTACGAGCAGTACTTC.

The rearrangement joins TRBV18 to TRBJ1-3; 7 bases are shared with TRBD1. The CDR3 is made up of 16 amino acids. Germline V gives CDR1 KGHSH, CDR2 LQKENI. Trimming took 3 bases from V and 4 from J; bases not matched to a gene: 9. The CDR3 sequence: CASSPATGQGGNTIYF. The CDR3 bases are TGTGCCAGCTCACCCGCGACAGGGCAGGGAGGAAACACCATATATTTT.

The chain couples TRBV2 to TRBJ2-7; unclear D gene. Germline CDR1 is SNHLY and CDR2 is FYNNEI. V lost 4 bases and J lost 6, with 7 bases in between. The CDR3 loop spans 11 amino acids. The CDR3 DNA sequence: TGTGCCAGCAGTGTGGGTGTCGAGCAGTACTTC. Residues: CASSVGVEQYF.

The J gene is TRBJ2-3, the V gene TRBV7-9, with D uncertain. Germline values: CDR1 SEHNR, CDR2 FQNEAQ (reference sequence). The CDR3 is 15 residues long. Trimming pared 1 base from V and 5 bases from J, leaving 13 bases between. CDR3 sequence reads: CASSLDLAEIDTQYF. The CDR3 DNA reads TGTGCCAGCAGCTTAGATTTGGCTGAAATAGATACGCAGTATTTT.

V gene TRBV6-5 combines with J gene TRBJ1-4; D is undetermined. The germline V and J ends were trimmed by 4 bases and 8 bases, with 14 bases remaining between them. There are 14 residues in the CDR3. Germline loops: CDR1 MNHEY, CDR2 SVGAGI. The CDR3 region is CASSLLGLGEKLFF. DNA for the CDR3: TGTGCCAGCAGTTTACTGGGCCTGGGGGAAAAACTGTTTTTT.

The V gene is TRBV7-9, the J gene TRBJ1-2; TRBD1 might be the D (6 bases). This CDR3 has 14 amino acids. Germline values: CDR1 SEHNR, CDR2 FQNEAQ (reference sequence). V was cut by 1 base and J by 4 bases, with 10 bases left in between. The chain's CDR3 is CASSLGQAFYGYTF. Written as DNA, the CDR3 is TGTGCCAGCAGCTTAGGACAGGCATTCTATGGCTACACCTTC.

J is TRBJ1-2 and V is TRBV29-1; TRBD1 matches at 9 bases. From germline, CDR1 is SQVTM and CDR2 ANQGSEA. The V gene end was trimmed by 4 bases and the J gene end by 8 bases; junction bases not matched to a gene: 5. The CDR3 contains 12 residues. The CDR3 is CSVGTGESGYTF. The CDR3 DNA is TGCAGCGTTGGGACAGGGGAGAGCGGCTACACCTTC. The full variable domain, rest sourced from reference TRBV29-1 and TRBJ1-2, is SAVISQKPSRDICQRGTSLTIQCQVDSQVTMMFWYRQQPGQSLTLIATANQGSEATYESGFVIDKFPISRPNLTFSTLTVSNMSPEDSSIYLCSVGTGESGYTFGSGTRLTVV.

This sequence joins TRBV3-1 (or the pseudogene TRBV3-2) and TRBJ2-7; D is ambiguous. Deletions cut 0 bases from V and 3 bases from J, with 15 bases between. The length of the CDR3 is 16 residues. Germline CDR1 LGHDT, CDR2 YNNKEL (reference sequence). The CDR3 DNA reads as TGTGCCAGCAGCCAAGAAGGCGGCAGCCTCCTCTACGAGCAGTACTTC. Translating gives CASSQEGGSLLYEQYF.

The chain couples TRBV11-1 to TRBJ1-1, with TRBD1 matching over 8 bases. This CDR3 comprises 16 residues. Germline V CDR1 and CDR2: SGHAT, FQDESV (reference sequence). The V and J ends lost 5 bases and 3 bases, in that order; junction bases with no gene match: 11. CDR3 sequence reads: CASSPLPGGADTEAFF. The CDR3 bases are TGTGCCAGCAGCCCACTACCAGGGGGCGCGGACACTGAAGCTTTCTTT.

This chain joins TRBV6-6 and TRBJ1-2; unclear D gene. V shed 0 bases and J shed 2 bases, with 10 bases lying between them. Germline-derived CDR1 and CDR2 are MNHNY and SVGAGI (reference sequence). The CDR3 loop spans 15 amino acids. The CDR3 spells CASSYSSSPNYGYTF. CDR3 nucleotides: TGTGCCAGCAGTTACTCGTCCAGTCCCAACTATGGCTACACCTTC.

This clone was seen only a few times. The chain combines TRBV15 with TRBJ2-1, with D possibly being TRBD1 (5 bases). V lost 3 bases to trimming and J lost 8 bases, with 11 bases between them. This CDR3 spans 13 amino acids. Looked up from germline, CDR1 is LNHNV and CDR2 is YYDKDF (reference sequence). In DNA, the CDR3 is TGTGCCACCAGCAGTGAACAGGTACATGAGCAGTTCTTC. It specifies CATSSEQVHEQFF.

The CDR3 region is CASSPRTGVETQYF. In DNA form, the CDR3 reads TGCGCCAGCAGCCCGCGGACAGGGGTAGAGACCCAGTACTTC. The V gene is TRBV4-1, the J gene TRBJ2-5; 9 bases align to TRBD1. The germline CDR1 and CDR2 sequences are MGHRA and YSYEKL. The CDR3 spans 14 residues. With V trimmed by 4 bases and J by 4 bases, 4 bases remained unmatched.

The chain uses TRBV4-2 and TRBJ2-2; D is ambiguous. CDR3 length equals 17 residues. V was shortened by 4 bases and J by 0 bases, with 15 bases between the two germline ends. Germline V CDR1 and CDR2: LGHNA, YNFKEQ. Written as DNA, the CDR3 is TGTGCCAGCAGCCTTGGCGGTGGTGATACGAACACCGGGGAGCTGTTTTTT. As protein: CASSLGGGDTNTGELFF.

This clone was seen just once. The rearrangement links TRBV27 to TRBJ2-2; D uncertain. V was pared by 6 bases and J by 2 bases, with 13 bases between. CDR1 MNHEY and CDR2 SMNVEV come from the germline V gene (reference sequence). CDR3 length: 15 residues. The CDR3 sequence is CASSLGSTNTGELFF. CDR3 bases: TGTGCCAGCAGCTTGGGTTCCACAAACACCGGGGAGCTGTTTTTT.

The rearrangement joins TRBV11-2 to TRBJ1-6, with 8 positions matching TRBD1. The CDR3 sequence is 15 residues long. Losses at the gene ends were 5 bases for V and 7 bases for J; bases not matched to a gene: 7. Germline assignment: CDR1 SGHAT and CDR2 FQNNGV. CDR3: CASSTRTGLNSPLHF. CDR3 DNA sequence: TGTGCCAGCAGCACCCGGACAGGGTTAAATTCACCCCTCCACTTT.

V usage is TRBV19 and J usage is TRBJ2-1; 12 bases fit TRBD2. The length of the CDR3 is 17 residues. Germline CDR1 reads LNHDA; CDR2 reads SQIVND (reference sequence). The junction had 11 bases not matched to a gene; V was cut back by 1 base and J by 10 bases. The DNA for the CDR3 is TGTGCCAGTAGTATAGGACTAGCGGGGGCCCTCTTGAGAGAGCAGTTCTTC. It yields the protein CASSIGLAGALLREQFF.

The chain joins TRBV12-3 or TRBV12-4 to TRBJ1-1, with D perhaps TRBD1 (6 bases). V was clipped by 4 bases and J by 11 bases, with 14 bases between them. The CDR3 covers 12 residues. CDR3 sequence reads: CASSSRAGAAFF. The CDR3 DNA sequence: TGTGCCAGCAGTTCACGAGCGGGGGCGGCTTTCTTT.